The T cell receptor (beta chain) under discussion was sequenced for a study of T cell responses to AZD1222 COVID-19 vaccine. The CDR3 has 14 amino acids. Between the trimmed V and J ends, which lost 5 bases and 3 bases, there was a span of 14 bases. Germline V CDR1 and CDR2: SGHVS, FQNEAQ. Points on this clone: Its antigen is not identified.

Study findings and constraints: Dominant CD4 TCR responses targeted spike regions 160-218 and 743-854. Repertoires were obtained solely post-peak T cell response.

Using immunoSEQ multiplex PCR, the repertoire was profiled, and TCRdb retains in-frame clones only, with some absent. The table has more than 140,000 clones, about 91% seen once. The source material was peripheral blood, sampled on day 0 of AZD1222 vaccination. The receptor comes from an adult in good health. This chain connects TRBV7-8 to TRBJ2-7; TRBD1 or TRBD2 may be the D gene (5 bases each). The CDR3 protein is CASSRREPDYEQYF. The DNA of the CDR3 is TGTGCCAGCAGCCGCAGGGAGCCAGACTACGAGCAGTACTTC.